The 32 T cell receptor beta chains given below trace back to one sample, sequenced in a study of blood T cell repertoires in COVID-19. Here immunoSEQ multiplex PCR was the method, and the copy in TCRdb shows in-frame clones only, minus some. The sample carries fewer than 90,000 clones, roughly 86% recorded once. Material: peripheral blood. All receptors come from a man between 65 and 79 years old with acute or convalescent COVID-19.

This clone occurred once. The rearrangement joins TRBV11-2 to TRBJ2-2; D call uncertain. Germline CDR1 and CDR2: SGHAT and FQNNGV. The CDR3 length is 14 residues. V gave up 3 bases and J gave up 2 bases, with 7 bases separating them. CDR3 protein: CASSLGSNTGELFF. In DNA, the CDR3 is TGTGCCAGCAGCTTGGGCAGCAACACCGGGGAGCTGTTTTTT. The full variable domain, in which reference TRBV11-2 and TRBJ2-2 provide the parts outside the CDR3, is EAGVAQSPRYKIIEKRQSVAFWCNPISGHATLYWYQQILGQGPKLLIQFQNNGVVDDSQLPKDRFSAERLKGVDSTLKIQPAKLEDSAVYLCASSLGSNTGELFFGEGSRLTVL.

The rearrangement uses TRBV7-8 and TRBJ1-2, with a weak D call TRBD1 (5 bases). This CDR3 comprises 15 residues. Trimming removed 5 bases at V and 4 bases at J, with 17 bases between. CDR1 SGHVS and CDR2 FQNEAQ come from the germline V gene. DNA of the CDR3: TGTGCCAGCAGCCTCGGAGGGACCGCCGGCTATGGCTACACCTTC. This sequence encodes CASSLGGTAGYGYTF.

In the case of this clone: A read error may produce the germline difference seen at one junction end. The rearrangement joins TRBV29-1 to TRBJ1-6; D perhaps matches TRBD1 (5 bases). The CDR3 length is 13 residues. Germline CDR1 and CDR2: SQVTM and ANQGSEA. The CDR3 region has the DNA TGCAGCGTGGAAGAGCACGGGGGTTCACCCCTCCACTTT. This codes for CSVEEHGGSPLHF.

This clone was counted a single time. The V and J genes are TRBV11-2 and TRBJ2-3; D not certain. Trimming shortened V by 4 bases and J by 0 bases, and 5 bases separated the two germline ends. The germline CDR1 and CDR2 sequences are SGHAT and FQNNGV. The CDR3 is made up of 13 amino acids. CDR3 residues: CASSYGSTDTQYF. CDR3 bases: TGTGCCAGCAGCTACGGGAGCACAGATACGCAGTATTTT.

The rearrangement uses TRBV7-2 and TRBJ1-3; TRBD1 aligns across 8 bases. V was pared by 6 bases and J by 2 bases, with 3 bases of the junction left unmatched. This CDR3 contains 14 residues. Germline CDR1 is SGHTA and CDR2 is FQGNSA. The CDR3, as DNA: TGTGCCAGCAGTTTGGACAGGGCTGGAAACACCATATATTTT. Encoded protein: CASSLDRAGNTIYF. Filled out from reference TRBV7-2 and TRBJ1-3, the complete variable domain reads GAGVSQSPSNKVTEKGKDVELRCDPISGHTALYWYRQSLGQGLEFLIYFQGNSAPDKSGLPSDRFSAERTGGSVSTLTIQRTQQEDSAVYLCASSLDRAGNTIYFGEGSWLTVV.

The chain couples TRBV6-4 to TRBJ2-3; 13 bases fit TRBD2. Germline CDR1 reads MRHNA; CDR2 reads SNTAGT. The CDR3 consists of 19 residues. V lost 6 bases, J lost 0 bases, and 12 bases stayed unmatched. The CDR3 region is CASRYDTSGGAGSTDTQYF. CDR3 nucleotide sequence: TGTGCCAGCAGATATGATACTAGCGGGGGGGCTGGGAGCACAGATACGCAGTATTTT.

The V and J genes are TRBV5-1 and TRBJ1-1; 7 bases agree with TRBD1. Germline-derived CDR1 and CDR2 are SGHRS and YFSETQ. J gave up 0 bases and V 5 bases, and 4 bases lay outside the gene matches. This CDR3 is built from 14 residues. CDR3 sequence (DNA): TGCGCCAGCAGGTTGACAGGGTTGAACACTGAAGCTTTCTTT. The encoded protein is CASRLTGLNTEAFF. Full variable domain (rest looked up from reference TRBV5-1 and TRBJ1-1): KAGVTQTPRYLIKTRGQQVTLSCSPISGHRSVSWYQQTPGQGLQFLFEYFSETQRNKGNFPGRFSGRQFSNSRSEMNVSTLELGDSALYLCASRLTGLNTEAFFGQGTRLTVV.

The chain links TRBV19 to TRBJ2-1; TRBD2 aligns across 7 bases. J lost 1 base, V lost 4 bases, and 10 bases had no gene match. The CDR3 contains 17 residues. The V gene's germline CDR1 is LNHDA and CDR2 SQIVND (reference sequence). CDR3 nucleotides: TGTGCCAGTAGTACCCCCCCCGGGAGGCAATCCTACAATGAGCAGTTCTTC. Protein sequence: CASSTPPGRQSYNEQFF.

The count of this clone is one. The chain joins TRBV5-5 to TRBJ1-1; 7 nucleotides match TRBD1. The CDR3 is 14 amino acids. Germline CDR1 and CDR2: SGHKS and YYEKEE (reference sequence). V dropped 4 bases and J dropped 1; count of bases not matched to a gene: 4. The CDR3 protein is CASSLGTANTEAFF. For the CDR3, the DNA is TGTGCCAGCAGCCTTGGGACAGCGAACACTGAAGCTTTCTTT.

This clone was seen once. This chain joins TRBV5-4 and TRBJ1-2; weak D call: TRBD1 (5 bases). CDR3 size: 14 residues. Per germline, CDR1 SGHNT and CDR2 YYREEE (reference sequence). V dropped 0 bases and J dropped 5 bases, with 11 bases sitting between them. CDR3 nucleotides: TGTGCCAGCAGCTTGGTGGGGCACACTTATGGCTACACCTTC. Translation gives CASSLVGHTYGYTF.

This clone was counted once. The V gene is TRBV27, the J gene TRBJ2-7; a possible D gene is TRBD2 (5 bases). The germline V and J ends were trimmed by 3 bases and 3 bases, with 21 bases remaining between them. This CDR3 has 17 amino acids. The germline V gene has CDR1 MNHEY and CDR2 SMNVEV (reference sequence). The CDR3 DNA reads TGTGCCAGCAGTTTGCGGGTCGGAACCTCATGGCACTACGAGCAGTACTTC. It encodes CASSLRVGTSWHYEQYF.

The chain combines TRBV5-1 with TRBJ2-1; D is possibly TRBD2 (7 bases). Deletions cut 5 bases from V and 6 bases from J, with 15 bases between. This CDR3 has 14 amino acids. The germline CDR1 and CDR2 sequences are SGHRS and YFSETQ. The CDR3: CASSPSGGGNEQFF. CDR3 bases: TGCGCCAGCAGTCCTAGCGGAGGGGGCAATGAGCAGTTCTTC.

The genes are TRBV25-1 and TRBJ2-3; maybe TRBD1 (7 bases). Germline-derived CDR1 and CDR2 are MGHDK and SYGVNS. This CDR3 has 14 amino acids. V lost 5 bases and J lost 2, with 11 bases in between. The CDR3 is CASSQGGATDTQYF. The CDR3 DNA reads TGTGCCAGCAGTCAGGGGGGAGCCACAGATACGCAGTATTTT.

This clone turned up a few times. This chain joins TRBV25-1 and TRBJ1-2; maybe TRBD1 (6 bases). This CDR3 contains 13 residues. Germline CDR1 reads MGHDK; CDR2 reads SYGVNS. V was clipped by 7 bases and J by 2 bases, with 11 bases between them. The chain's CDR3 is CASNAQGNYGYTF. The CDR3 nucleotides read TGTGCCAGCAACGCACAGGGCAACTATGGCTACACCTTC.

V is TRBV28 and J is TRBJ1-5; D unresolved. Trimming pared 8 bases from V and 0 bases from J, leaving 8 bases between. This CDR3 contains 13 residues. Germline values: CDR1 MDHEN, CDR2 SYDVKM. The CDR3: CASGSDSNQPQHF. The CDR3 coding sequence is TGTGCCAGCGGTTCAGATAGCAATCAGCCCCAGCATTTT.

The CDR3 spells CASSVGNRQGSGNTIYF. The CDR3 region has the DNA TGTGCCAGCAGCGTAGGTAATAGGCAGGGCTCTGGAAACACCATATATTTT. The chain has TRBV9 and TRBJ1-3, with D perhaps matching TRBD1 (5 bases). The CDR3 is 17 amino acids. Per germline, CDR1 SGDLS and CDR2 YYNGEE. The germline V and J ends were trimmed by 0 bases and 0 bases, with 13 bases remaining between them.

The chain recombines TRBV14 with TRBJ2-1; the D gene is possibly TRBD2 (5 bases). The V end lost 6 bases, the J end lost 2 bases, and 17 bases lay between the germline ends. Germline V gene data show CDR1 as SGHDN and CDR2 as FVKESK. This CDR3 has 16 amino acids. The CDR3 protein is CASSPLGSFPYNEQFF. As DNA, the CDR3 is TGTGCCAGCAGTCCCCTTGGGAGCTTCCCCTACAATGAGCAGTTCTTC.

As to this clone: At one end the junction does not follow the germline gene, possibly because of a read error. J is TRBJ2-1 and V is TRBV5-4, with 9 bases aligning to TRBD2. Germline V gene data show CDR1 as SGHNT and CDR2 as YYREEE (reference sequence). The CDR3 totals 18 residues. CDR3 coding DNA: TGTGCCAGCAGCTTGGCTAGCGGGGCGGGCAATTACCACGACGGGGTACTCTTC. Amino acid sequence: CASSLASGAGNYHDGVLF.

The rearrangement links TRBV5-1 to TRBJ2-2, with 7 bases matching TRBD2. Unmatched junction bases numbered 8, after V lost 6 bases and J lost 6 bases. The CDR3 is made up of 14 amino acids. Per the germline V gene, CDR1 is SGHRS and CDR2 is YFSETQ. CDR3 in amino acids: CASTLGGMAGELFF. CDR3 bases: TGCGCCAGCACCCTGGGGGGGATGGCCGGGGAGCTGTTTTTT.

The chain is built from TRBV11-2 and TRBJ1-2; D gene uncertain. The CDR3 spans 15 residues. CDR1 and CDR2 from the germline V gene are SGHAT and FQNNGV. Trimming shortened V by 5 bases and J by 4 bases, and 17 bases separated the two germline ends. CDR3 nucleotide sequence: TGTGCCAGCAGCCTCCACCGAGGGCCGCTCTATGGCTACACCTTC. Residues: CASSLHRGPLYGYTF.

The V call is TRBV11-2, the J call TRBJ2-7; a weak D match, TRBD1 (6 bases). Germline CDR1 and CDR2: SGHAT and FQNNGV. V lost 5 bases and J lost 0, with 23 bases in between. The CDR3 has 18 amino acids. The DNA of the CDR3 is TGTGCCAGCAGCCCTGCCTTTGCGGACAGCGAGTTCTCCTACGAGCAGTACTTC. This encodes CASSPAFADSEFSYEQYF.

The CDR3 DNA sequence: TGTGCCAGCAGTGTGGGCCCGACAGTTAACTATGGCTACACCTTC. This encodes CASSVGPTVNYGYTF. V usage is TRBV2 and J usage is TRBJ1-2, with a possible D match to TRBD1 (5 bases). V was trimmed by 4 bases and J by 1 base, leaving 13 bases between them. Germline loops: CDR1 SNHLY, CDR2 FYNNEI. This CDR3 spans 15 amino acids.

In its sample, this clone was seen a few times. The CDR3 bases are TGCAGCGTTGTTTCCCAGGGACTTGCGAACACTGAAGCTTTCTTT. Protein product: CSVVSQGLANTEAFF. This rearrangement joins TRBV29-1 to TRBJ1-1; maybe TRBD1 (5 bases). CDR1 SQVTM and CDR2 ANQGSEA come from the germline V gene. Trimming took off 4 bases at V and 1 base at J, with 16 bases between the two ends. CDR3 size: 15 residues.

This clone was seen a single time. The chain carries TRBV19 and TRBJ1-5; no clear D gene. The CDR3 is 15 amino acids. The germline V gene encodes CDR1 LNHDA and CDR2 SQIVND (reference sequence). Trimming took off 3 bases at V and 7 bases at J, with 16 bases between the two ends. The CDR3 DNA reads as TGTGCCAGTAGTATTGAGGTGAAGCCGGGGCAGCCCCAGCATTTT. Translated, it gives CASSIEVKPGQPQHF. The entire variable domain, with the rest obtained from reference TRBV19 and TRBJ1-5, is as follows: DGGITQSPKYLFRKEGQNVTLSCEQNLNHDAMYWYRQDPGQGLRLIYYSQIVNDFQKGDIAEGYSVSREKKESFPLTVTSAQKNPTAFYLCASSIEVKPGQPQHFGDGTRLSIL.

The V call is TRBV5-4, the J call TRBJ1-4; 9 nucleotides match TRBD1. This CDR3 region has 14 residues. CDR1 and CDR2 (germline): SGHNT, YYREEE (reference sequence). V trimming: 4 bases; J trimming: 4 bases; junction bases outside the gene matches: 2. The CDR3 coding sequence is TGTGCCAGCAGCAGGACAGGGGATAATGAAAAACTGTTTTTT. This gives the protein CASSRTGDNEKLFF.

V is TRBV7-2 and J is TRBJ2-1; 8 bases map to TRBD2. Germline V gene data show CDR1 as SGHTA and CDR2 as FQGNSA. V was pared by 0 bases and J by 5 bases, with 3 bases of the junction left unmatched. The CDR3 totals 15 residues. In nucleotides, the CDR3 is TGTGCCAGCAGCTTAGCGCGGGGGGAACACAATGAGCAGTTCTTC. Its translation is CASSLARGEHNEQFF.

The chain recombines TRBV29-1 with TRBJ2-7; 9 nucleotides agree with TRBD1. The CDR3 spans 15 residues. Trimming cost V 2 bases and J 2 bases; bases outside gene matches: 7. Germline CDR1 reads SQVTM; CDR2 reads ANQGSEA. This chain's CDR3 is CSVEIFGQGTYEQYF. The CDR3 DNA reads TGCAGCGTTGAAATTTTCGGACAGGGGACCTACGAGCAGTACTTC.

This rearrangement joins TRBV27 to TRBJ2-3, with D maybe TRBD2 (5 bases). This CDR3 has 13 amino acids. The germline V gene encodes CDR1 MNHEY and CDR2 SMNVEV (reference sequence). V lost 3 bases, J lost 4 bases, and 8 bases lay in between. CDR3: CASSFQRADTQYF. Here the CDR3 DNA reads TGTGCCAGCAGTTTCCAGAGGGCAGATACGCAGTATTTT.

V is TRBV15 and J is TRBJ2-4; 7 nucleotides match TRBD1. V was pared by 3 bases and J by 5 bases, with 16 bases of the junction left unmatched. The CDR3 loop spans 18 amino acids. In germline, CDR1 is LNHNV, CDR2 YYDKDF (reference sequence). The chain's CDR3 is CATSSTTGQANRQNIQYF. Here the CDR3 DNA reads TGTGCCACCAGCAGCACCACCGGACAGGCAAACCGACAAAACATTCAGTACTTC.

The chain joins TRBV5-1 to TRBJ2-7; perhaps TRBD1 as D (5 bases). Trimming took off 8 bases at V and 3 bases at J, with 12 bases between the two ends. Germline assignment: CDR1 SGHRS and CDR2 YFSETQ. This CDR3 is 12 amino acids long. This chain's CDR3 is CASDQGCYEQYF. The CDR3 DNA follows: TGCGCCAGTGACCAGGGATGCTACGAGCAGTACTTC.

This sequence joins TRBV2 and TRBJ2-7; no clear D. With 2 bases removed from V and 2 bases from J, the gap between germline ends came to 10 bases. Germline V gene data show CDR1 as SNHLY and CDR2 as FYNNEI. This CDR3 has 14 amino acids. The CDR3: CASSERGTPYEQYF. The CDR3 region has the DNA TGTGCCAGCAGTGAAAGAGGTACTCCCTACGAGCAGTACTTC.

The V gene is TRBV28, the J gene TRBJ1-1, with D possibly matching TRBD1 (6 bases). V lost 6 bases, J lost 4 bases, and 18 bases lay in between. Germline values: CDR1 MDHEN, CDR2 SYDVKM. This CDR3 has 15 residues. Here the CDR3 reads CASSKIGGWGTEAFF. The CDR3 DNA reads TGTGCCAGCAGCAAAATAGGGGGATGGGGCACTGAAGCTTTCTTT.